This record looks at one T cell receptor beta chain sequence and its context. The data originate from a study of blood T cell repertoires in COVID-19. Study as a whole: What the recovered Cohort 3 donors had was two negative PCRs, clearance, or symptom resolution. Acute and convalescent COVID-19 specimens originated in the United States, Italy and Spain.

The CDR3 consists of 15 residues. Germline V gives CDR1 MGHRA, CDR2 YSYEKL. The V end lost 4 bases, the J end lost 3 bases, and 15 bases lay between the germline ends. The repertoire was sequenced with immunoSEQ multiplex PCR; TCRdb's copy has only in-frame clones and lacks some. Here the sample spans roughly 200,000 clones, about 86% being singletons. This sequence joins TRBV4-1 and TRBJ1-2; perhaps TRBD1 as D (5 bases). Source material: PBMCs or T cells enriched from blood (not recorded which). The clonotype originates from a woman aged 40 to 55 in a cohort exposed to, infected with or recovered from COVID-19 (not recorded which). This chain's CDR3 is CASSPVGRADYGYTF. DNA of the CDR3: TGCGCCAGCAGCCCGGTCGGCAGGGCGGACTATGGCTACACCTTC.